These 21 T cell receptor beta chains were sequenced from one sample in a study of blood T cell repertoires in COVID-19. The protocol was immunoSEQ multiplex PCR, while the TCRdb copy is restricted to in-frame clones and leaves out a portion. This sample has roughly 200,000 clones, with 80% found just once. The sample comprised peripheral blood. The source is a man between 60 and 75 years old with acute or convalescent COVID-19.

V usage is TRBV19 and J usage is TRBJ1-6, with TRBD1 matching over 10 bases. V lost 1 base to trimming and J lost 7 bases; unmatched junction nucleotides: 10. The germline gives CDR1 LNHDA, CDR2 SQIVND (reference sequence). This CDR3 is 18 amino acids long. The CDR3 here is CASSIGWTGGFMNSPLHF. CDR3 bases: TGTGCCAGTAGTATAGGATGGACAGGGGGATTTATGAATTCACCCCTCCACTTT.

This clone has a handful of counts. The V call is TRBV18, the J call TRBJ1-2; 8 bases agree with TRBD1. V shed 6 bases, J shed 7 bases, and the junction held 7 bases outside the gene matches. Germline-derived CDR1 and CDR2 are KGHSH and LQKENI. CDR3 length: 13 residues. The CDR3, as DNA: TGTGCCAGCTCGCCGGGACAGGAAACTGGCTACACCTTC. Amino acid sequence: CASSPGQETGYTF.

This chain uses TRBV19 with TRBJ2-1, with 9 bases lining up with TRBD1. CDR3 length: 15 amino acids. V shed 6 bases and J 5 bases; nucleotides not matched to a gene: 8. Germline assignment: CDR1 LNHDA and CDR2 SQIVND (reference sequence). This CDR3 is CASRVRDRVHNEQFF. The CDR3 DNA reads as TGTGCCAGTAGAGTCCGGGACAGGGTACACAATGAGCAGTTCTTC.

The chain uses TRBV3-1 (or the pseudogene TRBV3-2) and TRBJ2-4; 16 bases are shared with TRBD2. The ends lost 2 bases at V and 2 bases at J; junction bases unmatched: 6. Germline V CDR1 and CDR2: LGHDT, YNNKEL (reference sequence). The length of the CDR3 is 19 residues. The CDR3 loop reads CASSQLGTSGGEPKNIQYF. The DNA for the CDR3 is TGTGCCAGCAGCCAATTGGGGACTAGCGGGGGGGAACCCAAAAACATTCAGTACTTC.

This clone was counted a single time. The chain links TRBV5-6 to TRBJ1-2, with a possible D match to TRBD1 (5 bases). There are 15 residues in the CDR3. Per the germline V gene, CDR1 is SGHDT and CDR2 is YYEEEE. Trimming cost V 3 bases and J 2 bases, with 14 bases left between them. The CDR3 DNA reads as TGTGCCAGCAGCTCTATCAGGGAAGACAACTATGGCTACACCTTC. This translates into CASSSIREDNYGYTF.

The chain is built from TRBV7-2 and TRBJ1-6, with TRBD1 matching over 9 bases. J was trimmed by 7 bases and V by 2 bases; bases with no gene match: 9. This CDR3 is built from 17 residues. Germline CDR1 and CDR2: SGHTA and FQGNSA. CDR3 sequence reads: CASSLRSSGQGNSPLHF. DNA of the CDR3: TGTGCCAGCAGCTTAAGATCTAGCGGACAGGGGAATTCACCCCTCCACTTT.

The chain employs TRBV19 and TRBJ2-7; TRBD1 agrees at 10 bases. CDR3 length: 15 residues. The J segment lost 2 bases and the V segment lost 3 bases, leaving 4 bases of the junction unmatched. From germline, CDR1 is LNHDA and CDR2 SQIVND (reference sequence). The CDR3 loop is CASSIGQGGTYEQYF. CDR3 nucleotides: TGTGCCAGTAGTATCGGACAGGGGGGAACCTACGAGCAGTACTTC.

The gene calls are TRBV11-2 and TRBJ2-1; possible D gene TRBD2, 5 bases. The CDR3 sequence is 12 residues long. Germline V gene data show CDR1 as SGHAT and CDR2 as FQNNGV. Trimming took 5 bases from V and 11 from J, leaving 13 bases between them. The chain's CDR3 is CASSTRLPKQFF. CDR3 coding DNA: TGTGCCAGCAGCACCAGACTACCTAAGCAGTTCTTC. Complete variable domain (other parts from reference TRBV11-2 and TRBJ2-1): EAGVAQSPRYKIIEKRQSVAFWCNPISGHATLYWYQQILGQGPKLLIQFQNNGVVDDSQLPKDRFSAERLKGVDSTLKIQPAKLEDSAVYLCASSTRLPKQFFGPGTRLTVL.

This chain connects TRBV10-3 to TRBJ1-3; 7 bases line up with TRBD1. CDR3 length: 14 amino acids. V lost 6 bases, J lost 6 bases, and 8 bases stayed unmatched. The V gene's germline CDR1 is ENHRY and CDR2 SYGVKD. The CDR3 protein is CAIRGQQTSNTIYF. The CDR3 nucleotides are TGTGCCATCAGGGGACAGCAAACGTCAAACACCATATATTTT.

CDR3 residues: CAIRAGTGAYDTEAFF. As DNA, the CDR3 is TGTGCCATCCGGGCCGGGACAGGGGCTTATGACACTGAAGCTTTCTTT. The chain employs TRBV10-3 and TRBJ1-1; 10 bases match TRBD1. V was pared by 8 bases and J by 3 bases, with 12 bases of the junction left unmatched. Germline V CDR1 and CDR2: ENHRY, SYGVKD. The CDR3 loop spans 16 amino acids.

The chain uses TRBV3-1 (or the pseudogene TRBV3-2) and TRBJ1-3; 8 bases are shared with TRBD1. The V gene end was trimmed by 4 bases and the J gene end by 0 bases; junction bases not matched to a gene: 2. The CDR3 is 15 residues long. Looked up from germline, CDR1 is LGHDT and CDR2 is YNNKEL (reference sequence). The CDR3 DNA follows: TGTGCCAGCAGCCCAGGGACAGGCTCTGGAAACACCATATATTTT. Encoded protein: CASSPGTGSGNTIYF.

The chain links TRBV7-9 to TRBJ2-1; D is perhaps TRBD2 (6 bases). The ends were cut back, 1 base at V and 9 bases at J, with 13 bases in the middle. Looked up from germline, CDR1 is SEHNR and CDR2 is FQNEAQ (reference sequence). The CDR3 loop spans 14 amino acids. The CDR3 reads CASSLVSRDSEQFF. The CDR3 nucleotides are TGTGCCAGCAGCTTAGTTAGTCGGGACTCTGAGCAGTTCTTC.

The genes are TRBV2 and TRBJ1-5; D ambiguous. The CDR3 sequence is 14 residues long. V lost 4 bases and J lost 2, with 9 bases in between. Germline V gene lookup returns CDR1 SNHLY and CDR2 FYNNEI. The CDR3 loop is CASSGSSGNQPQHF. The CDR3 DNA reads as TGTGCCAGCAGTGGCAGTTCTGGCAATCAGCCCCAGCATTTT. The full variable domain, its missing parts supplied by reference TRBV2 and TRBJ1-5, is EPEVTQTPSHQVTQMGQEVILRCVPISNHLYFYWYRQILGQKVEFLVSFYNNEISEKSEIFDDQFSVERPDGSNFTLKIRSTKLEDSAMYFCASSGSSGNQPQHFGDGTRLSIL.

This rearrangement joins TRBV2 to TRBJ1-5; D uncertain. The CDR3 sequence is 16 residues long. Per germline, CDR1 SNHLY and CDR2 FYNNEI. V lost 3 bases and J 1 base, leaving 13 bases between the germline ends. CDR3 coding DNA: TGTGCCAGCAGTGAGATGGGAGGCGCCAGCAATCAGCCCCAGCATTTT. It codes for CASSEMGGASNQPQHF.

J is TRBJ1-1 and V is TRBV7-8; maybe TRBD1 (6 bases). The CDR3 is 14 amino acids. Germline lookup yields CDR1 SGHVS and CDR2 FQNEAQ. The V and J ends lost 3 bases and 2 bases respectively, with 10 bases between them. The CDR3 sequence is CASSFGQINTEAFF. CDR3 in DNA: TGTGCCAGCAGCTTTGGACAGATAAACACTGAAGCTTTCTTT. Variable domain in full (rest from reference TRBV7-8 and TRBJ1-1): GAGVSQSPRYKVAKRGQDVALRCDPISGHVSLFWYQQALGQGPEFLTYFQNEAQLDKSGLPSDRFFAERPEGSVSTLKIQRTQQEDSAVYLCASSFGQINTEAFFGQGTRLTVV.

This clone was counted a single time. This sequence joins TRBV4-3 and TRBJ1-6; 8 bases fit TRBD1. Germline trimming cut 5 bases from V and 10 bases from J; bases unmatched to any gene: 4. This CDR3 is built from 13 residues. CDR1 and CDR2 (germline): LGHNA, YSLEER. The DNA for the CDR3 is TGCGCCAGCAGCTCCGACAGGGGCTCACCCCTCCACTTT. It yields the protein CASSSDRGSPLHF.

CDR3 in DNA: TGTGCCAGCAGTCCTAGCGGGAGAACCTACAATGAGCAGTTCTTC. Protein sequence: CASSPSGRTYNEQFF. The chain has TRBV25-1 and TRBJ2-1; 10 bases match TRBD2. Germline V gene lookup returns CDR1 MGHDK and CDR2 SYGVNS. J was trimmed by 2 bases and V by 5 bases; bases with no gene match: 3. CDR3 size: 15 residues.

The rearrangement joins TRBV6-5 to TRBJ1-5, with D possibly TRBD1 on 6 matching bases. Germline V gives CDR1 MNHEY, CDR2 SVGAGI. V lost 6 bases to trimming and J lost 2 bases, with 11 bases between them. CDR3 length equals 14 residues. The CDR3 bases are TGTGCCAGCAGCCAGGGGTTCGGCAATCAGCCCCAGCATTTT. It yields the protein CASSQGFGNQPQHF.

This chain connects TRBV2 to TRBJ2-7; 10 nucleotides line up with TRBD2. Germline CDR1 is SNHLY and CDR2 is FYNNEI. The CDR3 totals 15 residues. With V trimmed by 8 bases and J by 4 bases, 11 bases remained unmatched. CDR3 protein: CASQLELAGLYEQYF. The CDR3 region has the DNA TGTGCCAGCCAACTTGAACTAGCGGGACTTTACGAGCAGTACTTC.

This sequence joins TRBV6-5 and TRBJ1-1; no reliable D call. The CDR3 is made up of 13 amino acids. The germline CDR1 and CDR2 sequences are MNHEY and SVGAGI. V shed 9 bases and J shed 3 bases, with 14 bases lying between them. DNA of the CDR3: TGTGCCAGTCGTATGAGTGAAGACACTGAAGCTTTCTTT. It specifies CASRMSEDTEAFF.

The chain recombines TRBV13 with TRBJ2-6; possibly TRBD1 for D (6 bases). The germline CDR1 and CDR2 sequences are PRHDT and FYEKMQ (reference sequence). CDR3 length: 19 residues. The V and J ends lost 6 bases and 0 bases respectively, with 21 bases between them. CDR3 sequence reads: CASRAGLGQGISGANVLTF. DNA of the CDR3: TGTGCCAGCAGGGCGGGTCTGGGGCAGGGGATCTCTGGGGCCAACGTCCTGACTTTC. Variable domain in full (rest from reference TRBV13 and TRBJ2-6): AAGVIQSPRHLIKEKRETATLKCYPIPRHDTVYWYQQGPGQDPQFLISFYEKMQSDKGSIPDRFSAQQFSDYHSELNMSSLELGDSALYFCASRAGLGQGISGANVLTFGAGSRLTVL.